Listed below are T cell receptor beta chains from one sample, sequenced in a study of shared clonotypes between healthy human individuals. Libraries were prepared by immunoSEQ multiplex PCR; TCRdb keeps only in-frame clonotypes and omits some of them. The table lists about 1 million clones, about 74% of them singletons, with about 1.5% in the top ten. The sample consisted of memory CD4+ T cells sorted from blood. The receptors originated from a man younger than 30 in good health. The conserved cysteine and the conserved F or W are not part of the CDR3 here. The size entry is marked missing in some rows and otherwise reads once, few, many or a size class.

cdr3_aa j_call v_call clone_size
ASSYGTGGQNYGYT TRBJ1-2 TRBV6-5 NA
ASSLALGDPNSPLH TRBJ1-6 TRBV5-6 few
ASSYSLGSYNEQF TRBJ2-1 TRBV6-5 NA
ASSQPPRERVQETQY TRBJ2-5 TRBV23-1 NA
ASSLGGIGNQPQH TRBJ1-5 TRBV5-6 few
ASTSGGREQY TRBJ2-7 TRBV7-9 once
ASSLGTPGGTQY TRBJ2-5 TRBV27 NA
ASSAGGLAYEQY TRBJ2-7 TRBV9 NA
ATRLGGGGNQPQH TRBJ1-5 TRBV15 NA
ASSPLGDGAGELF TRBJ2-2 TRBV7-3 NA
ASSLGQGGGRSEKLF TRBJ1-4 TRBV28 NA
SVGAPNTEAF TRBJ1-1 TRBV29-1 once
AWRGIAGLYQETQY TRBJ2-5 TRBV30 NA
ASSRGTSGELYEQY TRBJ2-7 TRBV4-1 NA
ASSFGTSGIDEQF TRBJ2-1 TRBV5-1 few
ASSPRLENQPQH TRBJ1-5 TRBV6-5 NA
ASSLRDRGDSPLH TRBJ1-6 TRBV5-1 many
SARIKTGQF TRBJ2-1 TRBV20-1 NA
ASSFAGLAGVNEQF TRBJ2-1 TRBV5-4 NA
ASSRGRAVEQY TRBJ2-7 TRBV21-1 few
ASSGGQASSYEQY TRBJ2-7 TRBV9 NA
ASRILAGGTGELF TRBJ2-2 TRBV5-1 NA
ASSYGGATEAF TRBJ1-1 TRBV11-2 once
ASRLRDEQF TRBJ2-1 TRBV7-8 NA
ASRQGIPSYGYT TRBJ1-2 TRBV19 NA
ASSRPERWETQY TRBJ2-5 TRBV5-1 NA
ASSLGQVSTEAF TRBJ1-1 TRBV7-9 NA
ASRDSSGSGNTIY TRBJ1-3 TRBV2 NA
ASSLGVPPNTGELF TRBJ2-2 TRBV7-6 NA
ASSPAQGLNTEAF TRBJ1-1 TRBV18 NA
ASSQETGARPQH TRBJ1-5 TRBV4-1 NA
ASSLFAGVRNEQF TRBJ2-1 TRBV19 NA
ASSVRQGPDTQY TRBJ2-3 TRBV5-1 NA
AIRQAGGLQETQY TRBJ2-5 TRBV10-3 NA
ASSLGGTLNTEAF TRBJ1-1 TRBV5-4 once
ASSRNLRAF TRBJ1-1 TRBV2 NA
ASSSRDSYEQY TRBJ2-7 TRBV6-1 once
AWNAGGIQETQY TRBJ2-5 TRBV30 NA
ASGPANSYEQY TRBJ2-7 TRBV5-1 NA
ASSQDTDRRGELF TRBJ2-2 TRBV4-2 NA
AIRAPPGEQY TRBJ2-7 TRBV10-3 NA
ANGLSTGGKYEQY TRBJ2-7 TRBV12-5 NA
ASSQNHGNTEAF TRBJ1-1 TRBV4-3 many
ASSQSVGYGYT TRBJ1-2 TRBV4-3 NA
ASRQPGRNQAF TRBJ1-1 TRBV27 NA
ASSIRQGSTEAF TRBJ1-1 TRBV19 once
ASSLSSWNEKLF TRBJ1-4 TRBV27 NA
ASSGQGAHTEAF TRBJ1-1 TRBV9 many
ASSRDSLVGNTIY TRBJ1-3 TRBV6-5 few
ASRRQPTTEAF TRBJ1-1 TRBV6-5 few
ASSPFADEQF TRBJ2-1 TRBV7-9 NA
ASSLAEESQGYT TRBJ1-2 TRBV5-1 few
ASSFQGLAGDREQY TRBJ2-7 TRBV7-2 once
AWDTGGAAGEQY TRBJ2-7 TRBV30 NA
ASSVAPGTNEKLF TRBJ1-4 TRBV9 NA